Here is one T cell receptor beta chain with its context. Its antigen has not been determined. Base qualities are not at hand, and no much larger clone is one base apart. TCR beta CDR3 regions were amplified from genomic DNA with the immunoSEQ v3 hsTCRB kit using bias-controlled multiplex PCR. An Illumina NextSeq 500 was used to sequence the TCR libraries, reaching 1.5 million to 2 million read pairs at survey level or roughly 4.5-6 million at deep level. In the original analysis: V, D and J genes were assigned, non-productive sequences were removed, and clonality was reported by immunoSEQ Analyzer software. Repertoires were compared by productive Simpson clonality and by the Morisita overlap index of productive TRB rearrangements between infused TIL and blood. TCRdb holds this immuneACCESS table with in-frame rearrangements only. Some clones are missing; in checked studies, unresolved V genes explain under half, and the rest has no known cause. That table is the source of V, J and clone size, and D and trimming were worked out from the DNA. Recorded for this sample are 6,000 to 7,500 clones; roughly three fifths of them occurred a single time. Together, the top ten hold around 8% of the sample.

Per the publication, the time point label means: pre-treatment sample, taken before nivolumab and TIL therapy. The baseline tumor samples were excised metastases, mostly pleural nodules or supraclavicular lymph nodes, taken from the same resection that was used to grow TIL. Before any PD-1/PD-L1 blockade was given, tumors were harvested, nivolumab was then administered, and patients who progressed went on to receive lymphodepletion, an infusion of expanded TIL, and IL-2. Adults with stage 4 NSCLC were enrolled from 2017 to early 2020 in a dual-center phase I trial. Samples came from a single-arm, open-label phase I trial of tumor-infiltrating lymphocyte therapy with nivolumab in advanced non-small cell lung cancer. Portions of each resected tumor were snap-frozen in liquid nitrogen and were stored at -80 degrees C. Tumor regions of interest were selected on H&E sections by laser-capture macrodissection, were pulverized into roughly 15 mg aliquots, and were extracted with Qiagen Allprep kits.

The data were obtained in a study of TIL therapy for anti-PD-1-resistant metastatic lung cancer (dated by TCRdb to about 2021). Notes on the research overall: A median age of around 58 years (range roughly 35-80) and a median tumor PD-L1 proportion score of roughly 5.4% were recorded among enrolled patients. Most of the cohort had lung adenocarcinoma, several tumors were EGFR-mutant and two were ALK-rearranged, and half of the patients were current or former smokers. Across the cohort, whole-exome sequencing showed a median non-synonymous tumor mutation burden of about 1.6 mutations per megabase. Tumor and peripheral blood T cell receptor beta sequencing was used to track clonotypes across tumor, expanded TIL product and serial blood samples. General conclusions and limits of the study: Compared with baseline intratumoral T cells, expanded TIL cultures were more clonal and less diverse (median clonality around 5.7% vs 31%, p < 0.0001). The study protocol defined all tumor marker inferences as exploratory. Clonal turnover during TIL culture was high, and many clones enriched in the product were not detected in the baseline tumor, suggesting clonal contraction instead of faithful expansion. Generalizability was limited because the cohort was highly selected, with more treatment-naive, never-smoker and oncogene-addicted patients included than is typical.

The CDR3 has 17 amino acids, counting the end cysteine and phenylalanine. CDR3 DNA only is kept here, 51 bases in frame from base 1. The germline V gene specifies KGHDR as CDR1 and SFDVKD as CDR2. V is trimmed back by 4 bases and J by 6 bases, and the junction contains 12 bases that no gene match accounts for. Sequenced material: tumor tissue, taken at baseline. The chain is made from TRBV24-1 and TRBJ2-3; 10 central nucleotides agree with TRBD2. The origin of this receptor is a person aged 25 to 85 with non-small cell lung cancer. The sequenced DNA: TGTGCCACCAGTGAGATCAGGGCTAGCGGGAGAGGGGATACGCAGTATTTT. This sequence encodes CATSEIRASGRGDTQYF.